This T cell receptor beta chain was captured by sequencing in a study of identical twins. TCRdb reprocessed the 5' RACE reads with MiXCR, giving one entry per CDR3 protein. The sample carries hundreds of thousands of distinct CDR3 sequences, approximately 18% recorded once. Regarding this clonotype: The target antigen is unknown.

Study findings and constraints: Twin pairs had excess sharing that was weaker in beta out-of-frame sequences. While abundant cord blood beta clonotypes carried fewer insertions, memory repertoires showed no such pattern.

Germline V lookup: CDR1 SNHLY, CDR2 FYNNEI. The ends were cut back, 7 bases at V and 3 bases at J, with 9 bases in the middle. This CDR3 spans 12 amino acids. These same data were also listed under a study on T cells expressing NK-cell markers. This second study says: Seven HCMV-seropositive donors and one seronegative donor made up the eight sequenced donors. There were a few donors in whom these clonotypes also led the CD3+CD56-NKG2C+ fraction.

The V and J genes are TRBV2 and TRBJ1-2; D gene unclear. This TCR derives from a woman between 18 and 30 years old in good health. Material: PBMCs. CDR3 sequence: CASKGNYYGYTF. The CDR3 DNA sequence: TGTGCCAGCAAAGGCAACTACTATGGCTACACCTTC. Drawing the rest from reference TRBV2 and TRBJ1-2, the complete variable domain is EPEVTQTPSHQVTQMGQEVILRCVPISNHLYFYWYRQILGQKVEFLVSFYNNEISEKSEIFDDQFSVERPDGSNFTLKIRSTKLEDSAMYFCASKGNYYGYTFGSGTRLTVV.